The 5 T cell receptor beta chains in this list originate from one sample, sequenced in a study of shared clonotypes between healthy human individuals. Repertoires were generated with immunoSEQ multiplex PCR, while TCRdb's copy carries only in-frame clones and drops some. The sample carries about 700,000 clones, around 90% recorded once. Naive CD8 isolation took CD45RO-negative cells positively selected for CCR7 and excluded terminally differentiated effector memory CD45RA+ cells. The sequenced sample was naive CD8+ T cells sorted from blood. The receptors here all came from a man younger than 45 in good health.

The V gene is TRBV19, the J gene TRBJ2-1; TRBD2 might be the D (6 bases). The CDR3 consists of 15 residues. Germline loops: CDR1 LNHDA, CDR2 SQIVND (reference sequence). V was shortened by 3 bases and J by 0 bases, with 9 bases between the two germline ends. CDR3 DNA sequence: TGTGCCAGTAGTATCCTAGCGCCCTCCTACAATGAGCAGTTCTTC. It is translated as CASSILAPSYNEQFF.

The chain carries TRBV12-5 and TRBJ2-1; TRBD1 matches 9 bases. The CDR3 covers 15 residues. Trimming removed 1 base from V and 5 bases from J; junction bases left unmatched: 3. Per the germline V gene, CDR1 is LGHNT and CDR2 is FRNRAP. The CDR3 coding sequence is TGTGCTAGTGGTTTGGGACAGGGGGTGAACAATGAGCAGTTCTTC. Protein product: CASGLGQGVNNEQFF.

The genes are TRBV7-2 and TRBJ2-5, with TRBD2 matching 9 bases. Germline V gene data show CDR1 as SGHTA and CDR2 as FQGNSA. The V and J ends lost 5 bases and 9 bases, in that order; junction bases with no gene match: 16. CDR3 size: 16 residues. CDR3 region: CASSLGASGETRPQYF. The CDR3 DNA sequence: TGTGCCAGCAGCCTTGGGGCTAGCGGGGAGACGAGACCCCAGTACTTC. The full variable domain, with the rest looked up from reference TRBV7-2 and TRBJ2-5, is GAGVSQSPSNKVTEKGKDVELRCDPISGHTALYWYRQSLGQGLEFLIYFQGNSAPDKSGLPSDRFSAERTGGSVSTLTIQRTQQEDSAVYLCASSLGASGETRPQYFGPGTRLLVL.

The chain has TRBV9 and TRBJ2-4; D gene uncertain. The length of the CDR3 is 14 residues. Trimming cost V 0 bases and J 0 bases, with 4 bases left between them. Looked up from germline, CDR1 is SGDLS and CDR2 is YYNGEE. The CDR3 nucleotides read TGTGCCAGCAGCGTAGGGAGAGCCAAAAACATTCAGTACTTC. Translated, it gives CASSVGRAKNIQYF. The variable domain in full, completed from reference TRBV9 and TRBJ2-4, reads DSGVTQTPKHLITATGQRVTLRCSPRSGDLSVYWYQQSLDQGLQFLIQYYNGEERAKGNILERFSAQQFPDLHSELNLSSLELGDSALYFCASSVGRAKNIQYFGAGTRLSVL.

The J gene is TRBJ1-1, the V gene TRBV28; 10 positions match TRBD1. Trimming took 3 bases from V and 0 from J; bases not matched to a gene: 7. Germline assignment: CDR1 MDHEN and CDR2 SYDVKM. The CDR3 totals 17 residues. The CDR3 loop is CASSLDRGASMNTEAFF. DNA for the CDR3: TGTGCCAGCAGTTTGGACAGGGGGGCGTCGATGAACACTGAAGCTTTCTTT.